This T cell receptor beta chain was found in a study of shared clonotypes between healthy human individuals. Findings and caveats of the study: As a rule, naive subsets had a larger estimated richness than memory subsets.

A remark on this clone: As yet, its antigen is unknown.

Study processing details: Junction-only immunoSEQ sequences carried no quality scores, so filtering differed. Clones were sequenced by immunoSEQ multiplex PCR, and TCRdb holds only the in-frame ones, with some missing. The D gene and trimming were derived from the DNA, and the V and J assignments and clone size from that table. Of 2 million to 2.5 million clones in the sample, almost 96% were seen once. The CDR3 runs to 15 residues. The V gene's germline CDR1 is SGHTA and CDR2 FQGNSA. V was clipped by 5 bases and J by 5 bases; unmatched bases: 11. V is TRBV7-2 and J is TRBJ1-1; 7 bases agree with TRBD1. Source material: naive CD4+ T cells sorted from blood. Noted subset: CD45RA+ positively selected. The receptor was isolated from a man between 18 and 29 years old in good health. CDR3 in amino acids: CASSETGSKRTEAFF. The CDR3 DNA follows: TGTGCCAGCAGCGAGACAGGGTCCAAGCGGACTGAAGCTTTCTTT.